This T cell receptor (beta chain) is drawn from a study of response to subunit inactivated influenza vaccine. TCRdb analysed the RT-PCR reads with MiXCR anew, one entry per CDR3 protein. The profile shows about 700,000 distinct CDR3 sequences, roughly 15% of them singletons. This clonotype was counted between two and nine times. Its specificity is unknown. General study results and limits: The authors put forward the suggestion that each seasonal influenza vaccination may bring in only a limited number of new T cells.

This TCR derives from a man in his fifties or sixties who received an inactivated influenza vaccine. The source material was PBMCs from blood, sampled roughly 15 days before vaccination.

The CDR3 DNA reads as TGCAGTGCTAGATGGGTTGATGGCTACACCTTC. It translates to CSARWVDGYTF. The chain has TRBV20-1 and TRBJ1-2; no clear D gene. The CDR3 contains 11 residues. Germline-derived CDR1 and CDR2 are DFQATT and SNEGSKA (reference sequence). The germline V and J ends were trimmed by 2 bases and 6 bases, with 7 bases remaining between them.